This passage covers 8 T cell receptor beta chains from one sample sequenced in a study of cytomegalovirus exposure and HLA in healthy donors. The PCR employed 60 Vbeta primers together with 13 Jbeta primers. Some clones are missing from TCRdb's copy, which holds only in-frame ones; the method was immunoSEQ multiplex PCR. This table holds 150,000 or so clones, under 70% found once. Sequences were obtained from PBMCs. The receptor source for this set is a woman under 40 in good health and CMV-seropositive.

This rearrangement joins TRBV11-3 to TRBJ2-7, with D possibly matching TRBD2 (5 bases). The CDR3 consists of 13 residues. Germline lookup yields CDR1 SGHNT and CDR2 YENEEA. V lost 3 bases and J lost 3, with 9 bases in between. CDR3 protein: CASSFGLLYEQYF. The CDR3, as DNA: TGTGCCAGCAGCTTTGGACTCCTCTACGAGCAGTACTTC.

The CDR3 DNA is TGTGCCACTGTGGGTACAGGGGGCGGTCAGCCCCAGCATTTT. Its protein is CATVGTGGGQPQHF. The V call is TRBV6-1, the J call TRBJ1-5; 9 bases fit TRBD1. V gave up 10 bases and J gave up 6 bases; unmatched junction bases: 10. The germline CDR1 and CDR2 sequences are MNHNS and SASEGT. CDR3 length: 14 residues.

This chain joins TRBV4-2 and TRBJ2-2; a weak D match, TRBD2 (6 bases). V was shortened by 0 bases and J by 1 base, with 12 bases between the two germline ends. The germline V gene has CDR1 LGHNA and CDR2 YNFKEQ. This CDR3 comprises 17 residues. The CDR3: CASSQDIRRGNTGELFF. CDR3 DNA: TGTGCCAGCAGCCAAGATATTCGGAGGGGGAACACCGGGGAGCTGTTTTTT.

The rearrangement links TRBV7-9 to TRBJ2-5, with TRBD1 as a possible D gene (5 bases). The CDR3 consists of 14 residues. Germline values: CDR1 SEHNR, CDR2 FQNEAQ (reference sequence). Trimming left V 3 bases short and J 1 base short, with 9 bases between. CDR3 sequence reads: CASSLDTLQETQYF. For the CDR3, the DNA is TGTGCCAGCAGCTTGGACACTCTCCAAGAGACCCAGTACTTC.

The rearrangement uses TRBV19 and TRBJ2-1; 11 bases align to TRBD2. V dropped 7 bases and J dropped 5; count of bases not matched to a gene: 10. Per germline, CDR1 LNHDA and CDR2 SQIVND (reference sequence). The length of the CDR3 is 16 residues. The CDR3 DNA reads TGTGCCAGTATCCCCCGGACTAGCGGGCCTGACAATGAGCAGTTCTTC. Translating it yields CASIPRTSGPDNEQFF.

The rearrangement links TRBV19 to TRBJ1-1, with D possibly TRBD1 on 6 matching bases. V shed 5 bases and J shed 2 bases, with 12 bases lying between them. CDR1 and CDR2 from the germline V gene are LNHDA and SQIVND (reference sequence). CDR3 length: 14 amino acids. CDR3 sequence reads: CASSSGTPNTEAFF. Written as DNA, the CDR3 is TGTGCCAGTAGTTCCGGGACACCCAACACTGAAGCTTTCTTT.

V is TRBV6-5 and J is TRBJ1-3; the match to TRBD1 covers 7 bases. Looked up from germline, CDR1 is MNHEY and CDR2 is SVGAGI. The CDR3 is made up of 14 amino acids. V shed 6 bases, J shed 1 base, and the junction held 3 bases outside the gene matches. CDR3 region: CASSPTGSGNTIYF. As DNA, the CDR3 is TGTGCCAGCAGCCCGACAGGGTCTGGAAACACCATATATTTT.

The rearrangement links TRBV29-1 to TRBJ1-1; the D gene is possibly TRBD1 (6 bases). CDR3 length: 11 residues. V gave up 4 bases and J gave up 7 bases, with 10 bases separating them. Germline CDR1 reads SQVTM; CDR2 reads ANQGSEA. The CDR3, as DNA: TGCAGCGTTGGACGACAGGTTGAAGCTTTCTTT. Encoded protein: CSVGRQVEAFF.